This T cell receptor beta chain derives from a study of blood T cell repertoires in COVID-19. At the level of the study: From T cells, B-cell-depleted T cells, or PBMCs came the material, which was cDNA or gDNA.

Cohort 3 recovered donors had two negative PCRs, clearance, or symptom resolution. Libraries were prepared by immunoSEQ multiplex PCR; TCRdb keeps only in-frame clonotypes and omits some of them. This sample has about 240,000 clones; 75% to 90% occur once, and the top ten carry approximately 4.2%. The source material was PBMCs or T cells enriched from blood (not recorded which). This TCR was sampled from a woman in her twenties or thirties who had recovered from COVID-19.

The CDR3 protein is CASNSPNQPQHF. As DNA, the CDR3 is TGTGCCAGCAATAGCCCTAATCAGCCCCAGCATTTT. The chain recombines TRBV28 with TRBJ1-5, with D unclear. V lost 7 bases to trimming and J lost 4 bases, with 8 bases between them. Germline V lookup: CDR1 MDHEN, CDR2 SYDVKM. The CDR3 length is 12 residues.